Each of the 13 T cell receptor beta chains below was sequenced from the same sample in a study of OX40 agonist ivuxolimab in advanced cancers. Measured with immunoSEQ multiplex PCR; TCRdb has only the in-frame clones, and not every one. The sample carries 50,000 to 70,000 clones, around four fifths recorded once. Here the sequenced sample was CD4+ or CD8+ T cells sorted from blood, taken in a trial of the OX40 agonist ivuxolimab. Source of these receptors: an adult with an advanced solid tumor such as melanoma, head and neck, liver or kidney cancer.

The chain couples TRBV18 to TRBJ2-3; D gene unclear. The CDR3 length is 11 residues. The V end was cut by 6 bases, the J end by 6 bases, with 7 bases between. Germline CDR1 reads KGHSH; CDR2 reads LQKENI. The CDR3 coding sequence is TGTGCCAGCTCGCCTGGGGATACGCAGTATTTT. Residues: CASSPGDTQYF. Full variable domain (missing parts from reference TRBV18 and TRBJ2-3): NAGVMQNPRHLVRRRGQEARLRCSPMKGHSHVYWYRQLPEEGLKFMVYLQKENIIDESGMPKERFSAEFPKEGPSILRIQQVVRGDSAAYFCASSPGDTQYFGPGTRLTVL.

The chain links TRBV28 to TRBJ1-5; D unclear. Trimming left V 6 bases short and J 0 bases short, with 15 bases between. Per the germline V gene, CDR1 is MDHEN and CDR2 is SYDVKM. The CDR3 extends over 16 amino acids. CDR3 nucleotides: TGTGCCAGCAGCTCGGTCCGACCCGATAGCAATCAGCCCCAGCATTTT. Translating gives CASSSVRPDSNQPQHF. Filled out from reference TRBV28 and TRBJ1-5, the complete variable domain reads DVKVTQSSRYLVKRTGEKVFLECVQDMDHENMFWYRQDPGLGLRLIYFSYDVKMKEKGDIPEGYSVSREKKERFSLILESASTNQTSMYLCASSSVRPDSNQPQHFGDGTRLSIL.

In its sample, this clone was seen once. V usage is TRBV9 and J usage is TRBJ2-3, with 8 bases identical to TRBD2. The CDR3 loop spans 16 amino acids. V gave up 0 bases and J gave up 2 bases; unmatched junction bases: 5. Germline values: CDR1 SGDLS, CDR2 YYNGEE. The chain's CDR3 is CASSVDPGGITDTQYF. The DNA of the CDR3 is TGTGCCAGCAGCGTAGACCCGGGAGGGATCACAGATACGCAGTATTTT.

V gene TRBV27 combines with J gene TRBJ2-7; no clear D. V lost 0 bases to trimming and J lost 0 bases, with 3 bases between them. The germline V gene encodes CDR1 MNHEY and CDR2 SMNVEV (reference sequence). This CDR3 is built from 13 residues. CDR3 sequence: CASSLSASYEQYF. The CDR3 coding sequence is TGTGCCAGCAGTTTATCGGCCTCCTACGAGCAGTACTTC.

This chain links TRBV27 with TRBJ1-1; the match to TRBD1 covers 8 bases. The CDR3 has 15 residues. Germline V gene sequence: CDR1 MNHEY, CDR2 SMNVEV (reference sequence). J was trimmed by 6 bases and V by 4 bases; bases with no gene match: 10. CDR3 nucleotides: TGTGCCAGCAGTTATACGACAGGGGAAGTCCCTGAAGCTTTCTTT. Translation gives CASSYTTGEVPEAFF.

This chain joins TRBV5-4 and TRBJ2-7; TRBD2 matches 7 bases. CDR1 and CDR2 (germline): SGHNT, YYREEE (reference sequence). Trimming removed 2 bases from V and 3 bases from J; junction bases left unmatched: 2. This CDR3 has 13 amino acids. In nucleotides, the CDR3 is TGTGCCAGCAGCTTCAGCGGGATCTACGAGCAGTACTTC. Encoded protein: CASSFSGIYEQYF.

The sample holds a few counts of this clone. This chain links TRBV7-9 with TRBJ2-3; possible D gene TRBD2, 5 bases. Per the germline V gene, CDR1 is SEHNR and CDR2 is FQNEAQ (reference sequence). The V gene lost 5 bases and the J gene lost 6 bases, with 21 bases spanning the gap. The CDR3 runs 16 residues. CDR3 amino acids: CASSALGSVGFDTQYF. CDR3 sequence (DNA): TGTGCCAGCAGCGCCCTGGGGAGCGTGGGTTTTGATACGCAGTATTTT. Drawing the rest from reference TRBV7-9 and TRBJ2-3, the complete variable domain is DTGVSQNPRHKITKRGQNVTFRCDPISEHNRLYWYRQTLGQGPEFLTYFQNEAQLEKSRLLSDRFSAERPKGSFSTLEIQRTEQGDSAMYLCASSALGSVGFDTQYFGPGTRLTVL.

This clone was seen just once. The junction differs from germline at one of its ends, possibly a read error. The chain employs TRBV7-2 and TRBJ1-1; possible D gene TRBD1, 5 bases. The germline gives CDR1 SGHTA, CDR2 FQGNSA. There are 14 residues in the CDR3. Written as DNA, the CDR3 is TGTGCCAGCAGCTCCAGCTGGGGGAACTCTGAAGCTTTCTTT. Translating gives CASSSSWGNSEAFF.

The CDR3 is CASNEGTVYEQYF. In DNA form, the CDR3 reads TGTGCCAGCAACGAAGGGACAGTCTACGAGCAGTACTTC. The chain joins TRBV6-1 to TRBJ2-5; 7 bases agree with TRBD1. The DNA end is more similar to TRBJ2-7, so the J call may be wrong. This CDR3 has 13 amino acids. CDR1 and CDR2 from the germline V gene are MNHNS and SASEGT.

The CDR3 sequence: CASSLEGSDQPQHF. In nucleotides, the CDR3 is TGTGCCAGCAGCTTAGAAGGATCCGATCAGCCCCAGCATTTT. The chain is built from TRBV7-8 and TRBJ1-5, with no clear D. Germline loops: CDR1 SGHVS, CDR2 FQNEAQ. CDR3 length: 14 amino acids. Trimming shortened V by 1 base and J by 5 bases, and 9 bases separated the two germline ends.

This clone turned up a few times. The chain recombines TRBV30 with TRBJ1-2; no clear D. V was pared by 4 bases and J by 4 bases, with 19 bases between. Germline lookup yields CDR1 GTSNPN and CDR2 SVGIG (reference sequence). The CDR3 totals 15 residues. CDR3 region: CAWTRLTRARYGYTF. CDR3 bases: TGTGCCTGGACCCGTTTAACTCGGGCCCGCTATGGCTACACCTTC.

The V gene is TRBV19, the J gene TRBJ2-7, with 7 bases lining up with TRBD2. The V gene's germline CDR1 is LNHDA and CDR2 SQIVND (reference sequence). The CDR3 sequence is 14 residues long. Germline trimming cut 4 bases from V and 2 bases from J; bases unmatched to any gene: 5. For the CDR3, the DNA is TGTGCCAGTAGTAGCCAAGCGGGACCCTACGAGCAGTACTTC. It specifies CASSSQAGPYEQYF.

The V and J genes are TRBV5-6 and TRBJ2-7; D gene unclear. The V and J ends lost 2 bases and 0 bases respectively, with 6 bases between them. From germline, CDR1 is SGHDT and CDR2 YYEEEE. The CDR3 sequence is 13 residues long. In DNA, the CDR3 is TGTGCCAGCAGCTTTTACCACTCCTACGAGCAGTACTTC. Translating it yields CASSFYHSYEQYF.